This TCR beta chain is from a study of Graves' ophthalmopathy and Graves' hyperthyroidism. Overall study findings and caveats: Most thyroid-expanded clonotypes exceeding 0.001 frequency were also found in blood.

This clonotype showed up many times. Its antigen is not known. Amplification targeted the TCR beta CDR3 regions, with RNA transcripts as the source material. RT-PCR with HTBI primers came first, then second-round multiplex PCR. From the multiplex PCR reads, TCRdb called clonotypes with MiXCR, one entry per CDR3 protein. The sample yields a few hundred thousand distinct CDR3 sequences, 15% to 17% seen once. Germline V gene data show CDR1 as SNHLY and CDR2 as FYNNEI. There are 15 residues in the CDR3. With V trimmed by 3 bases and J by 1 base, 2 bases remained unmatched. As diagnostic evidence, clinical symptoms, serum thyroxine, TRAb, thyroid ultrasound and orbital computed tomography were relied upon.

The sequencing sample was made of peripheral blood. The V gene is TRBV2, the J gene TRBJ1-5; TRBD1 matches 8 bases. This clonotype originated in a woman between 18 and 29 years old with stable Graves' hyperthyroidism. The CDR3 sequence is CASSERQGSNQPQHF. The CDR3 coding sequence is TGTGCCAGCAGTGAGAGACAGGGGAGCAATCAGCCCCAGCATTTT.